The T cell receptor (beta chain) under discussion was sequenced for a study of cytomegalovirus exposure and HLA in healthy donors. Study-level points and caveats: Productive rates of about 87% or about 30% were seen for most TCR beta V segments in an earlier analysis.

Each donor's status was that of a healthy bone marrow donor. Details on this clone: The antigen is undetermined.

60 Vbeta and 13 Jbeta primers were used in PCR. Generated by immunoSEQ multiplex PCR, the TCRdb table keeps only in-frame clones and is missing some. The sample lists 200,000 to 250,000 clones, 70% to 80% occurring once. This clonotype originated in a woman aged 60-75 years in good health and CMV-seropositive. The sample taken for sequencing was PBMCs.

For the CDR3, the DNA is TGTGCCAGCTCACCCACAGGGGGACGGCAGCCCCAGCATTTT. It is translated as CASSPTGGRQPQHF. The chain recombines TRBV18 with TRBJ1-5; 8 nucleotides agree with TRBD1. The CDR3 length is 14 residues. Germline CDR1 is KGHSH and CDR2 is LQKENI. The junction had 5 bases not matched to a gene; V was cut back by 3 bases and J by 7 bases.